The 19 T cell receptor beta chains below were found in one sample sequenced in a study of radiation and T cells in renal cell carcinoma (dated by TCRdb to the early 2020s). The library was generated by the immunoSEQ multiplex PCR assay. TCRdb stores this immuneACCESS table with in-frame sequences only. Part of the clones is absent; in the studies checked, under half of the shortfall reflects unresolved V genes, and no reason is known for the rest. For this sample the table gives around 23,000 clones, of which 45% to 70% were detected only once. The ten largest clones capture about a fifth of the sample. Reading the label with the study, this specimen's time point is: tumor resected at nephrectomy. The sample's treatment or condition label is to be understood as: treatment-naive control, cytoreductive nephrectomy. Specimen: tumor tissue, collected from a patient whose treatment was nephrectomy without radiotherapy. All receptors derive from a human donor with renal cell carcinoma.

This clone was seen a handful of times. J is TRBJ2-5 and V is TRBV29-1; 9 positions agree with TRBD2. From germline, CDR1 is SQVTM and CDR2 ANQGSEA. V was clipped by 6 bases and J by 5 bases; unmatched bases: 10. The CDR3 is made up of 14 amino acids. The CDR3 region is CSVVEGLAGETQYF. The CDR3 coding sequence is TGCAGCGTCGTAGAGGGACTAGCAGGGGAGACCCAGTACTTC.

This sequence joins TRBV4-3 and TRBJ2-1; D is tentatively TRBD1 or TRBD2 (7 bases each). V was trimmed by 4 bases and J by 5 bases, leaving 24 bases between them. The CDR3 is 18 residues long. CDR1 and CDR2 from the germline V gene are LGHNA and YSLEER. CDR3 sequence (DNA): TGCGCCAGCAGCCTTTCTCTACTACAGGGGAGGGAACACAATGAGCAGTTCTTC. It yields the protein CASSLSLLQGREHNEQFF.

This clone is labeled as medium-sized (0.01 to 0.1%). The V gene is TRBV7-2, the J gene TRBJ2-2; 10 nucleotides match TRBD1. The length of the CDR3 is 15 residues. Looked up from germline, CDR1 is SGHTA and CDR2 is FQGNSA. J was trimmed by 6 bases and V by 8 bases; bases with no gene match: 9. The CDR3, as DNA: TGTGCCAGCGGCCCGGGACAGGGGATAGCCGGGGAGCTGTTTTTT. This codes for CASGPGQGIAGELFF.

The V and J genes are TRBV19 and TRBJ1-5, with TRBD1 as a possible D gene (6 bases). V was trimmed by 0 bases and J by 7 bases, leaving 13 bases between them. The CDR3 loop spans 15 amino acids. Germline CDR1 is LNHDA and CDR2 is SQIVND (reference sequence). The CDR3 is CASSIDRGEGQPQHF. In nucleotides, the CDR3 is TGTGCCAGTAGTATAGACAGGGGAGAAGGGCAGCCCCAGCATTTT.

This chain uses TRBV7-8 with TRBJ1-3; no firm D call. Deletions cut 3 bases from V and 1 base from J, with 1 base between. The CDR3 contains 12 residues. Germline values: CDR1 SGHVS, CDR2 FQNEAQ. CDR3 in DNA: TGTGCCAGCAGCTTTTCTGGAAACACCATATATTTT. It translates to CASSFSGNTIYF.

The rearrangement links TRBV6-6 to TRBJ2-1; the D gene could be TRBD1 or TRBD2 (6 bases each). Germline CDR1 MNHNY, CDR2 SVGAGI (reference sequence). This CDR3 contains 16 residues. The V gene lost 2 bases and the J gene lost 4 bases, with 15 bases spanning the gap. CDR3 sequence (DNA): TGTGCCAGCAGTTACCCCCGGGGGCCAGGATACAATGAGCAGTTCTTC. Protein product: CASSYPRGPGYNEQFF.

The chain couples TRBV11-3 to TRBJ2-6; 9 bases agree with TRBD1. CDR1 SGHNT and CDR2 YENEEA come from the germline V gene. The CDR3 totals 16 residues. Losses at the gene ends were 4 bases for V and 0 bases for J; bases not matched to a gene: 1. CDR3 loop: CASSSGQGSGANVLTF. As DNA, the CDR3 is TGTGCCAGCAGCTCGGGACAGGGCTCTGGGGCCAACGTCCTGACTTTC.

This clone was found a few times. V usage is TRBV6-6 and J usage is TRBJ2-3, with 12 bases aligning to TRBD2. The CDR3 has 15 amino acids. Unmatched junction bases numbered 7, after V lost 6 bases and J lost 6 bases. Germline V CDR1 and CDR2: MNHNY, SVGAGI (reference sequence). CDR3 bases: TGTGCCAGCAGACAACTAGCGGGGGGAGGGGATACGCAGTATTTT. Translation: CASRQLAGGGDTQYF.

The rearrangement uses TRBV11-2 and TRBJ2-2, with 10 bases matching TRBD1. Looked up from germline, CDR1 is SGHAT and CDR2 is FQNNGV. With V trimmed by 3 bases and J by 7 bases, 2 bases remained unmatched. The CDR3 covers 14 residues. DNA of the CDR3: TGTGCCAGCAGCTTGGGACAGGGGAACGGGGAGCTGTTTTTT. This sequence encodes CASSLGQGNGELFF.

V is TRBV4-3 and J is TRBJ2-3; D is unresolved. CDR3 length equals 16 residues. Germline CDR1 LGHNA, CDR2 YSLEER. The ends were cut back, 0 bases at V and 6 bases at J, with 16 bases in the middle. In DNA, the CDR3 is TGCGCCAGCAGCCAAGATTCCAAACGGATGGGGGATACGCAGTATTTT. Translating it yields CASSQDSKRMGDTQYF.

This rearrangement joins TRBV7-8 to TRBJ2-3; 7 bases are shared with TRBD1. V shed 3 bases and J 3 bases; nucleotides not matched to a gene: 6. This CDR3 contains 15 residues. Germline V lookup: CDR1 SGHVS, CDR2 FQNEAQ. CDR3 loop: CASSLTGKGTDTQYF. As DNA, the CDR3 is TGTGCCAGCAGCTTGACAGGGAAGGGGACAGATACGCAGTATTTT.

The V gene is TRBV5-6, the J gene TRBJ2-5, with 9 bases identical to TRBD1. The J segment lost 8 bases and the V segment lost 2 bases, leaving 10 bases of the junction unmatched. The CDR3 spans 15 residues. The V gene's germline CDR1 is SGHDT and CDR2 YYEEEE. CDR3 residues: CASSFRDRAMVTQYF. DNA of the CDR3: TGTGCCAGCAGCTTTCGGGACAGGGCGATGGTAACCCAGTACTTC.

The chain carries TRBV4-1 and TRBJ2-2, with TRBD2 identical over 10 bases. The CDR3 is 16 amino acids. V was clipped by 4 bases and J by 4 bases; unmatched bases: 6. Germline loops: CDR1 MGHRA, CDR2 YSYEKL. In nucleotides, the CDR3 is TGCGCCAGCAGCCCTATAGCGGGGGGACCCACCGGGGAGCTGTTTTTT. Translated: CASSPIAGGPTGELFF.

A few counts support this clone. This chain uses TRBV29-1 with TRBJ1-1; a weak D match, TRBD1 (6 bases). Trimming removed 4 bases at V and 8 bases at J, with 17 bases between. This CDR3 is built from 13 residues. The germline CDR1 and CDR2 sequences are SQVTM and ANQGSEA. The CDR3 DNA is TGCAGCGTTGCGACGACAGGAGGGGCCGAAGCTTTCTTT. The encoded protein is CSVATTGGAEAFF.

V and J are TRBV5-1 and TRBJ2-5; 14 bases agree with TRBD2. The CDR3 has 18 residues. The germline gives CDR1 SGHRS, CDR2 YFSETQ. V gave up 4 bases and J gave up 0 bases; unmatched junction bases: 8. This chain's CDR3 is CASSPGLAGGLYQETQYF. CDR3 nucleotides: TGCGCCAGCAGCCCAGGACTAGCGGGGGGACTGTACCAAGAGACCCAGTACTTC.

The chain recombines TRBV18 with TRBJ1-1; D is unclear. The CDR3 runs 15 residues. Germline V CDR1 and CDR2: KGHSH, LQKENI. V lost 1 base to trimming and J lost 6 bases, with 15 bases between them. Here the CDR3 reads CASSPLETQEAEAFF. The CDR3 DNA reads TGTGCCAGCTCACCACTGGAGACTCAGGAGGCTGAAGCTTTCTTT.

This chain links TRBV7-7 with TRBJ2-6, with TRBD2 identical over 8 bases. There are 16 residues in the CDR3. CDR1 and CDR2 from the germline V gene are SSHAT and FNYEAQ (reference sequence). V trimming: 5 bases; J trimming: 0 bases; junction bases outside the gene matches: 3. The CDR3 DNA follows: TGTGCCAGCAGCCCGGGGGGGATCTCTGGGGCCAACGTCCTGACTTTC. Translation: CASSPGGISGANVLTF.

CDR3 amino acids: CASSVGRNSYEQYF. The CDR3, as DNA: TGTGCCAGCAGCGTAGGTCGGAATTCCTACGAGCAGTACTTC. The chain recombines TRBV9 with TRBJ2-7; D uncertain. V shed 0 bases and J shed 1 base, with 8 bases lying between them. The CDR3 spans 14 residues. CDR1 is SGDLS and CDR2 is YYNGEE in the germline V gene.

The rearrangement links TRBV5-1 to TRBJ2-1, with 7 bases aligning to TRBD2. From germline, CDR1 is SGHRS and CDR2 YFSETQ. The CDR3 loop spans 13 amino acids. V gave up 5 bases and J gave up 5 bases; unmatched junction bases: 4. CDR3 region: CASRAGSNNEQFF. Written as DNA, the CDR3 is TGCGCCAGCAGAGCGGGGTCTAACAATGAGCAGTTCTTC.